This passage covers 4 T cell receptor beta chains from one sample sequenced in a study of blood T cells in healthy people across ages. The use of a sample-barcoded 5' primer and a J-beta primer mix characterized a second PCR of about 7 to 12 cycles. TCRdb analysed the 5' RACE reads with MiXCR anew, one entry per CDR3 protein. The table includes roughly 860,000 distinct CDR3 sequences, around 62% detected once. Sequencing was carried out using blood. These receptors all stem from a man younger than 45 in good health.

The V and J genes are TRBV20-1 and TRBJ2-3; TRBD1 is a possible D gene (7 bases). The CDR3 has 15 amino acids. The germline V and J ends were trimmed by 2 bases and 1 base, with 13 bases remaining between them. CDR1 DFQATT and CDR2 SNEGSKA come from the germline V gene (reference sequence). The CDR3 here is CSARPDREGTDTQYF. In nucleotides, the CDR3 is TGCAGTGCTAGACCTGACAGGGAGGGCACAGATACGCAGTATTTT.

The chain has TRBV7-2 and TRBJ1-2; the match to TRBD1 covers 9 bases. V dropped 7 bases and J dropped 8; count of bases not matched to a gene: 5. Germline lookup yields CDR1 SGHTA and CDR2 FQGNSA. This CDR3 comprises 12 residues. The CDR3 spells CASIPGQGGYTF. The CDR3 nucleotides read TGTGCCAGCATCCCTGGACAGGGGGGCTACACCTTC.

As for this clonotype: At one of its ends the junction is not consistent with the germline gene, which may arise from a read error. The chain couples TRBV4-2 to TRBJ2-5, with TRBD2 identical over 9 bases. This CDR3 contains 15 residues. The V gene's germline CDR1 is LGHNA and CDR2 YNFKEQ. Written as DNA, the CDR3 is TGTACCAGCGCCTGGGCGGCGGGGGGGCTTGAGACCCAGTACTTC. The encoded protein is CTSAWAAGGLETQYF.

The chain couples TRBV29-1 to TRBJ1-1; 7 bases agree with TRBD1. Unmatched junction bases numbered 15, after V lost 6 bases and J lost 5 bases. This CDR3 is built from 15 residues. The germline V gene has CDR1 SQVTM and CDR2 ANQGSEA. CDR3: CSVGTDELRGTEAFF. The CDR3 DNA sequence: TGCAGCGTGGGGACAGATGAGCTTCGAGGGACTGAAGCTTTCTTT.